This record covers a single TCR beta chain. The specificity of this receptor is unknown. Base-call qualities are not available, and no considerably larger clone is one nucleotide away. Its CDR3 holds 16 amino acids, cysteine through phenylalanine. Only CDR3 DNA remains: 48 bases, in frame from the first base. From the germline V gene (reference sequence), CDR1 is SGHAT and CDR2 is FQDESV. V is cut back by 5 bases and J by 1 base, with 7 bases in the junction unmatched. The record originates from a study of memory CD4+ T cells and cytomegalovirus serostatus (dated by TCRdb to about 2019). About the investigation overall: The cohort comprised around 35 healthy Belgian adults, 9 CMV seropositive and some 24 CMV seronegative. To replicate a published TCR-based CMV serostatus classifier, the study sequenced CD4+ memory TCRbeta repertoires from a Belgian cohort whose cytomegalovirus serostatus was known. Study-wide conclusions, independent of this receptor: Of over 150 previously reported CMV-associated TCRbeta sequences, around 70 appeared in the CD4+ memory repertoires, each in one to five individuals. The results were interpreted as suggesting that the CMV-associated TCR signature is largely present in the CD4+ memory repertoire. For CMV serostatus prediction, a median bootstrapped AUC of 0.95 was reached with the original framework, and a median bootstrapped AUC of approximately 0.89 was reached with a US-trained random forest. A median bootstrapped AUC of around 0.94 with a 95% CI of 0.76-1.00 was achieved on the Belgian cohort by the original-framework classifier. Only CD4+CD45RO+ memory cells were sequenced, in contrast to the original study, in which naive and memory CD4+ and CD8+ populations were covered.

Single viable CD3+CD4+CD8-CD45RO+ cells were sorted as memory CD4+ T cells on a FACSAria II. CMV serostatus was assessed using a Roche Elecsys assay, by which serum IgG against CMV pp150, pp28, p38 and p52 was detected. Following thawing, total CD4+ T cells were enriched through positive selection using CD4 magnetic microbeads. The samples came from a different study that was designed specifically to examine the CD4+ T cell memory repertoire. Peripheral blood mononuclear cells were isolated and cryopreserved according to standard operating procedures, and serum was kept at -80 degrees C. Staining used CD3-PerCP (BW264/56), CD4-APC (RPA-T4), CD45RO-PE (UCHT1) and CD8-Pacific Orange (3B5) antibodies, with Sytox blue excluding non-viable cells. Genomic DNA was extracted from sorted cells with the Quick-DNA Microprep Kit. TCRbeta DNA was amplified with the immunoSEQ hsTCRbeta kit following the manufacturer's protocol. TCRbeta libraries were sequenced on an Illumina MiSeq instrument. Turning to the authors' computational methods: After out-of-frame sequences were removed, 2,204,828 distinct TCRbeta sequences remained, averaging about 61,000 per individual. Each individual was scored by the count of 150 or so previously reported CMV-associated TCRbeta sequences and the total productive distinct TCRbeta count. A beta-binomial model was reimplemented in Python, and scikit-learn random forests with default parameters were trained on US cohort data. Classifier performance on the Belgian cohort was reported as the median AUC with percentile confidence intervals calculated over 10,000 bootstrap iterations. TCRdb carries this immuneACCESS record with in-frame sequences only. Its versions omit some clonotypes, under half of them owing to an unresolved V gene in the studies checked, with the rest unexplained. Clone size and V and J calls were adopted from that table, with D and trimming inferred from the DNA. The sample table lists around 50,000 clones, about 73% of them with a count of one. 0.5% to 0.7% of the sample is held by the ten biggest clonotypes.

The sequence derives from an adult in good health and CMV-seronegative. The rearrangement combines TRBV11-1 with TRBJ2-3, and 9 junction bases match TRBD1. What was sequenced was memory CD4+ T cells from blood. The base sequence is TGTGCCAGCAGCCACCGACAGGGGGGAGGCACAGATACGCAGTATTTT. Translated, this is CASSHRQGGGTDTQYF. The CDR3, completed at both ends by the reference TRBV11-1 and TRBJ2-3 genes, gives the full variable domain EAEVAQSPRYKITEKSQAVAFWCDPISGHATLYWYRQILGQGPELLVQFQDESVVDDSQLPKDRFSAERLKGVDSTLKIQPAELGDSAMYLCASSHRQGGGTDTQYFGPGTRLTVL.